The 2 T cell receptor beta chains given below trace back to one sample, sequenced in a study of PD-1 blockade in mismatch repair-deficient tumors. Clones were sequenced by immunoSEQ multiplex PCR, and TCRdb holds only the in-frame ones, with some missing. The sample gives under 150,000 clones, about 85% of which show up once; roughly 12% is in the top ten. The sample consisted of peripheral blood, taken 44 weeks after starting pembrolizumab. These TCRs come from an adult with mismatch repair-deficient cancer.

The V gene is TRBV19, the J gene TRBJ1-5, with D unresolved. CDR1 is LNHDA, CDR2 SQIVND, per germline (reference sequence). V lost 1 base and J lost 6, with 7 bases in between. CDR3 length: 13 amino acids. CDR3 bases: TGTGCCAGTAGTATAGCTGGGGTTCAGCCCCAGCATTTT. It specifies CASSIAGVQPQHF.

The rearrangement joins TRBV11-3 to TRBJ2-4; D perhaps matches TRBD1 (8 bases). V gave up 3 bases and J gave up 9 bases, with 18 bases separating them. The germline gives CDR1 SGHNT, CDR2 YENEEA. The CDR3 is made up of 15 amino acids. This CDR3 reads CASSFGGTGWTIQYF. The CDR3 DNA is TGTGCCAGCAGCTTCGGGGGGACAGGTTGGACCATTCAGTACTTC.